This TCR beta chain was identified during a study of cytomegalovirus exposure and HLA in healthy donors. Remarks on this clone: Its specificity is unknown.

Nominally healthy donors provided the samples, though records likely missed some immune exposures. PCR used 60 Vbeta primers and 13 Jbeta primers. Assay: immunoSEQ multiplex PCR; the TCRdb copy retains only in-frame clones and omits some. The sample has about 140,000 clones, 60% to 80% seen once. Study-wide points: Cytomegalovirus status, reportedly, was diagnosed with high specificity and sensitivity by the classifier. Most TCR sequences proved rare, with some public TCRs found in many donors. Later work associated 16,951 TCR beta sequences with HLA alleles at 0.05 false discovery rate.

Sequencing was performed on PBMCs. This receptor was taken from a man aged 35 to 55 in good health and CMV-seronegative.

In DNA, the CDR3 is TGCGCCAGCAGCTTGGAGTCAGGATCCTACGAGCAGTACTTC. Its translation: CASSLESGSYEQYF. This chain joins TRBV5-1 and TRBJ2-7; D unclear. CDR3 size: 14 residues. Germline V CDR1 and CDR2: SGHRS, YFSETQ. The germline V and J ends were trimmed by 0 bases and 1 base, with 8 bases remaining between them.